The entry that follows covers one TCR beta chain sequence. The CDR3 is made up of 13 amino acids. The trim removed 6 bases at V and 3 bases at J, leaving 4 bases unmatched. Germline CDR1 reads MNHEY; CDR2 reads SMNVEV (reference sequence). In the original processing: Nucleated cell number was recorded as an estimate derived from reference gene primer amplification. Clones were sequenced by immunoSEQ multiplex PCR, and TCRdb holds only the in-frame ones, with some missing. V and J calls and clone size are given by that table; D and trimming were obtained from the DNA. This sample has fewer than 120,000 clones, with around nine tenths found just once. This record comes from a study of blood T cell repertoires in COVID-19. Study details: Nucleic acid was either cDNA or gDNA, and it came from T cells, B-cell-depleted T cells, or PBMCs.

Sequenced: peripheral blood. This chain uses TRBV27 with TRBJ1-1, with 7 bases identical to TRBD1. This clonotype was sampled from a woman aged 50 to 60 with acute or convalescent COVID-19. Here the CDR3 reads CASRLDRDTEAFF. The DNA for the CDR3 is TGTGCCAGCAGGCTCGACAGGGACACTGAAGCTTTCTTT.